Listed below are T cell receptor beta chains from one sample, sequenced in a study of response to subunit inactivated influenza vaccine. TCRdb re-analysed the RT-PCR reads in MiXCR, keeping a single row per CDR3 protein. The repertoire holds around 200,000 distinct CDR3 sequences, roughly 12% seen once, with 25% to 30% in the top ten. These data were also reused for a study on T cells expressing NK-cell markers.

This specimen was CD8+ T cells sorted from PBMCs, taken about 13 days after vaccination. Source of these receptors: a man aged 50 or older who received an inactivated influenza vaccine. Both conserved end residues are part of each CDR3. D genes are given only for firm matches. Clone size appears in some rows only: once, few, many, or a class for an expanded clone.

abundance	v_gene	d_gene	j_gene	CDR3nt	CDR3aa
-	TRBV12-3/TRBV12-4	-	TRBJ2-1	TGTGCCAGCAGTTTTTTCCCCGGTGAGCAGTTCTTC	CASSFFPGEQFF
-	TRBV29-1	-	TRBJ1-1	TGCAGCGTCGAACAGATGAACACTGAAGCTTTCTTT	CSVEQMNTEAFF
-	TRBV7-9	-	TRBJ2-7	TGTGCCAGCAGCCCTCCACGGGGGACCGAGAGCACCGAGCAGTACTTC	CASSPPRGTESTEQYF
few	TRBV20-1	-	TRBJ2-7	TGCAGTGCTAGACAGGGGATAGCTAACTACGAGCAGTACTTC	CSARQGIANYEQYF
-	TRBV4-3	TRBD2	TRBJ2-1	TGCGCCAGCCGCCAAGGGACTAGCGGGGGCTATGAGCAGTTCTTC	CASRQGTSGGYEQFF
many	TRBV5-1	TRBD2	TRBJ2-1	TGCGCCAGCAGCTTGGGCCCACTAGCGGAAGTTTCCTACAATGAGCAGTTCTTC	CASSLGPLAEVSYNEQFF
many	TRBV12-3/TRBV12-4	TRBD2	TRBJ2-1	TGTGCCAGCAGCCCTCCACGGTGGGCAGCGGGGGACAATGAGCAGTTCTTC	CASSPPRWAAGDNEQFF
few	TRBV24-1	-	TRBJ2-6	TGTGCCACCAGTGACCTCAACAGGTCTAAGGGCTCTGGGGCCAACGTCCTGACTTTC	CATSDLNRSKGSGANVLTF
few	TRBV28	TRBD1	TRBJ1-2	TGTGCCAGCAGTTTACACCGACAGGGATGGGATGGCTACACCTTC	CASSLHRQGWDGYTF
-	TRBV20-1	-	TRBJ1-1	TGCAGTGCTAGAGATCGCGGGGGCGTCGAAGCTTTCTTT	CSARDRGGVEAFF
few	TRBV5-4	-	TRBJ1-2	TGTGCCAGCAGTTTCGACATACCTTTCACTGGCTACACCTTC	CASSFDIPFTGYTF
-	TRBV12-3/TRBV12-4	-	TRBJ2-1	TGTGCCAGCAGAGCCGGGACAGAGCAGTTCTTC	CASRAGTEQFF
many	TRBV7-9	TRBD2	TRBJ2-2	TGTGCCAGCAGCCCGTCTAGCGGGATTAACACCGGGGAGCTGTTTTTT	CASSPSSGINTGELFF
-	TRBV28	TRBD1	TRBJ2-7	TGTGCCAGCATTAAGGAAGGGACAGGATACTACGAGCAGTACTTC	CASIKEGTGYYEQYF
few	TRBV4-3	-	TRBJ1-2	TGCGCCAGCAGCCAAGATCGAGGGGGTGGGAGCTATGGCTACACCTTC	CASSQDRGGGSYGYTF
many	TRBV29-1	-	TRBJ2-1	TGCAGCGGAACCGGGGCTAGATCCTACAATGAGCAGTTCTTC	CSGTGARSYNEQFF
few	TRBV4-1	-	TRBJ2-7	TGCGCCAGCAGCCATAGACAGAGCTCCTACGAGCAGTACTTC	CASSHRQSSYEQYF
few	TRBV27	-	TRBJ1-1	TGTGCCAGCAGAAATGCATGGGGCGGGAACACTGAAGCTTTCTTT	CASRNAWGGNTEAFF